A single T cell receptor (beta chain) is shown here with its context. Its antigen is still unknown. The record originates from a study of shared clonotypes between healthy human individuals. In the study overall: Each donor's CD4 naive and CD4 memory cells filled three plates apiece, CD8 naive two, and CD8 memory one. Findings and caveats of the study: Represented diversity, genetic and exposure-history alike, was limited by few donors. Among donors, clonotype sharing was expected to be affected by sequencing depth.

CD45RO negativity and positive selection for CCR7 defined naive CD8 cells, a population that excluded terminally differentiated effector memory CD45RA+ cells. Trimming shortened V by 8 bases and J by 2 bases, and 13 bases separated the two germline ends. CDR1 and CDR2 (germline): LNHNV, YYDKDF (reference sequence). The CDR3 is made up of 14 amino acids. DNA at around 210 ng, around 30,000 T cell genomes, went into sorted-subset replicate PCRs. Produced via immunoSEQ multiplex PCR; TCRdb's table is partial and in-frame only. The sample yields roughly 850,000 clones, 90% to 98% seen once. The TCR comes from a man between 25 and 39 years old in good health. The gene calls are TRBV15 and TRBJ1-5; D is unresolved. Sequencing was performed on naive CD8+ T cells sorted from blood. CDR3 DNA: TGTGCCACCGACCTGTTTCGGGGCAATCAGCCCCAGCATTTT. This gives the protein CATDLFRGNQPQHF. Supplemented by reference TRBV15 and TRBJ1-5, the full variable domain reads DAMVIQNPRYQVTQFGKPVTLSCSQTLNHNVMYWYQQKSSQAPKLLFHYYDKDFNNEADTPDNFQSRRPNTSFCFLDIRSPGLGDTAMYLCATDLFRGNQPQHFGDGTRLSIL.